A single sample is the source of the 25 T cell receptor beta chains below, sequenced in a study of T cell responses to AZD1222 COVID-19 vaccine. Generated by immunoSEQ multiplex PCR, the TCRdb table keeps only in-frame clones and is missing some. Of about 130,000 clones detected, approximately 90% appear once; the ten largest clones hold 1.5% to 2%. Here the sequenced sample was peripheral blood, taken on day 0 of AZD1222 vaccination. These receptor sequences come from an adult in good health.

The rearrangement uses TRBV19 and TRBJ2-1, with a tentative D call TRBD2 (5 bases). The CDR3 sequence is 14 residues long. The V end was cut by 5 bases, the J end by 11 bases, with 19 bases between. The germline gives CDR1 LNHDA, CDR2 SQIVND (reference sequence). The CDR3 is CASSETNGVGQQFF. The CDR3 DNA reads TGTGCCAGTAGTGAAACAAACGGGGTCGGGCAGCAGTTCTTC.

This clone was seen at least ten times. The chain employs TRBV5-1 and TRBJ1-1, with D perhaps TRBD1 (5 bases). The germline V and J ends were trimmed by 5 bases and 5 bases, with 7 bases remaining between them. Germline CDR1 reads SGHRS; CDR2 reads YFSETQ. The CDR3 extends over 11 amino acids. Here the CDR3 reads CASRGQTEAFF. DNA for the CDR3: TGCGCCAGCAGGGGGCAAACTGAAGCTTTCTTT.

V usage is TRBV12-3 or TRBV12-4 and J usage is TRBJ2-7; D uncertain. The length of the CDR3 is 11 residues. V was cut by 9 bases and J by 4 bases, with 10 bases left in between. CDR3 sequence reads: CASLSGYEQYF. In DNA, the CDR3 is TGTGCCAGTTTGTCGGGTTACGAGCAGTACTTC.

CDR3 residues: CASSLVGNTIYF. In nucleotides, the CDR3 is TGTGCCAGCAGCTTGGTCGGGAACACCATATATTTT. This chain joins TRBV5-4 and TRBJ1-3; D is undetermined. The CDR3 loop spans 12 amino acids. Germline assignment: CDR1 SGHNT and CDR2 YYREEE (reference sequence). V lost 0 bases and J lost 7, with 5 bases in between.

CDR3 in DNA: TGTGCCAGCAGCTTCGGACTAGCGGGGAGGTCTGGCACCGGGGAGCTGTTTTTT. It encodes CASSFGLAGRSGTGELFF. This sequence joins TRBV7-9 and TRBJ2-2, with 12 positions matching TRBD2. The germline V gene has CDR1 SEHNR and CDR2 FQNEAQ (reference sequence). After removal of 3 bases from V and 4 bases from J, the junction contained 9 bases not matched to a gene. This CDR3 has 18 amino acids. The whole variable domain, remainder taken from reference TRBV7-9 and TRBJ2-2, is DTGVSQNPRHKITKRGQNVTFRCDPISEHNRLYWYRQTLGQGPEFLTYFQNEAQLEKSRLLSDRFSAERPKGSFSTLEIQRTEQGDSAMYLCASSFGLAGRSGTGELFFGEGSRLTVL.

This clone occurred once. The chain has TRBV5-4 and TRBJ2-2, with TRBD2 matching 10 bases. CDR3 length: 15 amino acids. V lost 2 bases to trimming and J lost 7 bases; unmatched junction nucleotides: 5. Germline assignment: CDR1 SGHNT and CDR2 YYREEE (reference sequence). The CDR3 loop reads CASSFLAGVSGELFF. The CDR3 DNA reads TGTGCCAGCAGCTTCCTAGCGGGAGTTAGCGGGGAGCTGTTTTTT.

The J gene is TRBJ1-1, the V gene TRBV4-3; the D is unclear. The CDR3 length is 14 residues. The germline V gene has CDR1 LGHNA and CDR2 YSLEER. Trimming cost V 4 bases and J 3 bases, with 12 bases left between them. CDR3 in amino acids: CASSLSGGYTEAFF. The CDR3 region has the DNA TGCGCCAGCAGCCTTTCAGGTGGCTACACTGAAGCTTTCTTT.

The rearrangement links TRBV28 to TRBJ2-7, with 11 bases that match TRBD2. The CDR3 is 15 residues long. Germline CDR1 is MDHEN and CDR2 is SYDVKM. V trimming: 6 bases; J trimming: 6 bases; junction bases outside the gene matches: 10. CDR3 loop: CASSAPTSGSSEQYF. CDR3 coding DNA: TGTGCCAGCAGCGCCCCCACTAGCGGGAGCAGCGAGCAGTACTTC.

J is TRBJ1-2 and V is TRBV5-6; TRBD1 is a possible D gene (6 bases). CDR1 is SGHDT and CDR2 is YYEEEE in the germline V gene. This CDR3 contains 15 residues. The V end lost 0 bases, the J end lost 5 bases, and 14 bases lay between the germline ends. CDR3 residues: CASSLAYRVEYGYTF. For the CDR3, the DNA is TGTGCCAGCAGCTTGGCATACAGGGTCGAGTATGGCTACACCTTC.

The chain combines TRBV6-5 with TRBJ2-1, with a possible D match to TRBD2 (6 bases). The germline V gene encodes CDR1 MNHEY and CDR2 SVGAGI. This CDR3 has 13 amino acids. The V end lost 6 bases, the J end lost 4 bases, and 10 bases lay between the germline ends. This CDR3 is CASSGSGYNEQFF. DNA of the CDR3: TGTGCCAGCAGCGGTAGCGGATACAATGAGCAGTTCTTC.

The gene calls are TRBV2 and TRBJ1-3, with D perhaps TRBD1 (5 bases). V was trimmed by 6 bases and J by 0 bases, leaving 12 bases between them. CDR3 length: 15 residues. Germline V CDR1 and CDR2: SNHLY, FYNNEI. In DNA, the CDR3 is TGTGCCAGCAGGGAGGGACGGAACTCTGGAAACACCATATATTTT. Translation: CASREGRNSGNTIYF.

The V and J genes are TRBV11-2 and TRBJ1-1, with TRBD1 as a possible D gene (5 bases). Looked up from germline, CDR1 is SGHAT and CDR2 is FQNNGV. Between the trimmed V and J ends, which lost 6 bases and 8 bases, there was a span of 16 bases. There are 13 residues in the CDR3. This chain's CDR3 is CASSPDSRAEAFF. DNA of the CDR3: TGTGCCAGCAGTCCCGACAGCCGGGCGGAAGCTTTCTTT.

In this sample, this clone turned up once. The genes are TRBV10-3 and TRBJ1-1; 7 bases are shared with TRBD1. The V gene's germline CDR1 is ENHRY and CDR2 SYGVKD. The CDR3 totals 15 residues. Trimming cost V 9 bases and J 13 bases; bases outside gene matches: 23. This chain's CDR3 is CAIGHEGQRYEGLFF. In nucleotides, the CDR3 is TGTGCCATTGGGCACGAGGGACAGCGGTACGAGGGGCTTTTCTTT.

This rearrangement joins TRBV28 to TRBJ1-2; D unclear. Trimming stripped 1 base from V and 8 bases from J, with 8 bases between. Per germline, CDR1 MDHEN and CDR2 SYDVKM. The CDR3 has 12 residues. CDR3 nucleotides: TGTGCCAGCAGTTTATCTTTGGGGGGCTACACCTTC. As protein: CASSLSLGGYTF.

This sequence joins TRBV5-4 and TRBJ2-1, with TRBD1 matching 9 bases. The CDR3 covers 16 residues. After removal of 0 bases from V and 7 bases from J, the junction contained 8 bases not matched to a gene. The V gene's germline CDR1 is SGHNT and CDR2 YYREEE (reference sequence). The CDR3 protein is CASSLGTQGANNEQFF. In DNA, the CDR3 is TGTGCCAGCAGCTTGGGGACACAGGGGGCGAATAATGAGCAGTTCTTC. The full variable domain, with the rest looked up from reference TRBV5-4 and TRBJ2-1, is ETGVTQSPTHLIKTRGQQVTLRCSSQSGHNTVSWYQQALGQGPQFIFQYYREEENGRGNFPPRFSGLQFPNYSSELNVNALELDDSALYLCASSLGTQGANNEQFFGPGTRLTVL.

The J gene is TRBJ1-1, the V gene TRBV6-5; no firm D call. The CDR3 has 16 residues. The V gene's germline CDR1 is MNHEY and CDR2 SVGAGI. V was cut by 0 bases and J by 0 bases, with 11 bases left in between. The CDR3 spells CASSYSRPPVNTEAFF. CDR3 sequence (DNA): TGTGCCAGCAGTTACTCGAGACCGCCTGTGAACACTGAAGCTTTCTTT.

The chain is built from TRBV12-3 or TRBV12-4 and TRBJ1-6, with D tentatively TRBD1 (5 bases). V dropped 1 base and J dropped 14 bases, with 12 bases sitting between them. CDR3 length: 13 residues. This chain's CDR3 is CASSLGGGGTLHF. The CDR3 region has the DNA TGTGCCAGCAGTTTAGGTGGGGGGGGGACCCTCCACTTT.

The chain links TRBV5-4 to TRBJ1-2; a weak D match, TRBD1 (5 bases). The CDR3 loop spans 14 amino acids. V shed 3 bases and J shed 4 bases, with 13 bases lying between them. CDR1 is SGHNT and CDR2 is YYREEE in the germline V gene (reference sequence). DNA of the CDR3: TGTGCCAGCAGCTGGCGGGGGGAAGGCTATGGCTACACCTTC. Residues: CASSWRGEGYGYTF.

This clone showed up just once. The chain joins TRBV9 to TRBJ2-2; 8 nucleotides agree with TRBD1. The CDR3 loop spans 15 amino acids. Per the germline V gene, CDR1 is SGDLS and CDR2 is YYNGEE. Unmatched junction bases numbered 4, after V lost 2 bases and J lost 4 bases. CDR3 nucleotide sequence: TGTGCCAGCAGCGTTGTGGACAGGGCCACCGGGGAGCTGTTTTTT. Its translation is CASSVVDRATGELFF.

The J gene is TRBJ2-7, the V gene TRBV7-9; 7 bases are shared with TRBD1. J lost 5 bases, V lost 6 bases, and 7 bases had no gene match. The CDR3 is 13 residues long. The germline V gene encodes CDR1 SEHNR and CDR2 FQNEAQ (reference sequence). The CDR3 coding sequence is TGTGCCAGCAGGAGACAGGGAAGAAACGAGCAGTACTTC. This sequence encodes CASRRQGRNEQYF. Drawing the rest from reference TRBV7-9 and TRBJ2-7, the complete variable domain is DTGVSQNPRHKITKRGQNVTFRCDPISEHNRLYWYRQTLGQGPEFLTYFQNEAQLEKSRLLSDRFSAERPKGSFSTLEIQRTEQGDSAMYLCASRRQGRNEQYFGPGTRLTVT.

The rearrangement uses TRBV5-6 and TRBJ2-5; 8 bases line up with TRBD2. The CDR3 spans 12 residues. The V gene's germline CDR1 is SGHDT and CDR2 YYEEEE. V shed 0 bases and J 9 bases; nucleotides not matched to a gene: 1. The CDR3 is CASSLAGGAQYF. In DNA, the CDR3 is TGTGCCAGCAGCTTGGCCGGGGGGGCCCAGTACTTC.

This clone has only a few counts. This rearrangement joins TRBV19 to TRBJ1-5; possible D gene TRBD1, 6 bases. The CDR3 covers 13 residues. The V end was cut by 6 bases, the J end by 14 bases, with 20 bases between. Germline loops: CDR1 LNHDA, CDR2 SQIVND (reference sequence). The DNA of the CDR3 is TGTGCCAGTAGGGGCGCCTTGAGGGGGAACGAGCATTTT. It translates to CASRGALRGNEHF.

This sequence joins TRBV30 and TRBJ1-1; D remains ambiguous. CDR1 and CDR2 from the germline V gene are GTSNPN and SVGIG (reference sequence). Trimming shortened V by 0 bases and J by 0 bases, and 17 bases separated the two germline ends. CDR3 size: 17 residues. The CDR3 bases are TGTGCCTGGAGTGTAAAGGCAACAAGGCGGATGAACACTGAAGCTTTCTTT. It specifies CAWSVKATRRMNTEAFF.

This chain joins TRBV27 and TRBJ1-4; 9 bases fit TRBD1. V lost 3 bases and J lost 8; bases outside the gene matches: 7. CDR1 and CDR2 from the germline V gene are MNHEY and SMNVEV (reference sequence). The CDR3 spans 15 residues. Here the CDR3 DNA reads TGTGCCAGCAGTTTTGGACAGGGGAGTTGGGAAAAACTGTTTTTT. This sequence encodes CASSFGQGSWEKLFF.

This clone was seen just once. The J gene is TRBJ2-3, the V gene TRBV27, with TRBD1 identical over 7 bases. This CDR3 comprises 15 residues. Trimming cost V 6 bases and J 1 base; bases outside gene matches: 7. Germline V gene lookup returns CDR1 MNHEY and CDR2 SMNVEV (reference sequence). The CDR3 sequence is CASRSTGRGTDTQYF. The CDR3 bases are TGTGCCAGCAGGTCGACAGGGCGCGGCACAGATACGCAGTATTTT.